This T cell receptor beta chain was sequenced for a study of T-cell reconstitution after alpha-beta-depleted transplantation in children listed by TCRdb under 2016. Background on the whole study: Using TCR repertoire profiling, the study quantitatively followed how T-cell immune reconstitution unfolded in children after TCRalphabeta/CD19-depleted allogeneic hematopoietic cell transplantation. Broader findings and caveats from the paper: Over subsequent months, a decline in hyperexpanded clone frequencies was noted, and after one year, T-cell counts and TCRbeta diversity were mostly ascribed to newly produced T cells. About two months after transplant, the apparently early recovery of alphabetaT-cell counts reportedly depended on just several hundred clones that had expanded rapidly and came from non-depleted graft cells. In some patients, the high TCRbeta diversity seen at day 60 was put down to recipient T cells and intrathymic progenitors that had survived conditioning.

This clonotype has only a few counts. No cognate antigen has been identified for it. One base away there is no much larger clone; base qualities are not given. V ends up 2 bases short and J 11 bases short, with an unmatched junction base count of 5. The CDR3 has 13 amino acids, counting the end cysteine and phenylalanine. The kept DNA is CDR3 alone, 39 bases in frame from the first base. Library generation was performed with PCR. Sequencing instrument: Illumina HiSeq 2500. To normalize quantification of the TCRbeta repertoire, the TCR libraries were built with molecular barcoding that relied on unique molecular identifiers. TCRdb ran its own pipeline on the public reads, namely fastp trimming at Q25 and MiXCR clone calling, and kept in-frame beta chains. Rows are combined by CDR3 protein, so each entry shows the most common genes and DNA. Present in this sample are roughly 400,000 distinct CDR3 sequences, roughly two fifths of which were seen just once. Around 29% of the sample is taken by the ten largest.

What this sample's treatment or condition label stands for: allogeneic hematopoietic cell transplantation with graft depleted of TCRalphabeta T cells and CD19 B cells. The children who served as transplant recipients had been given grafts of TCRalphabeta/CD19-depleted allogeneic hematopoietic cells. The sequence links TRBV12-3 or TRBV12-4 to TRBJ1-4, with 7 bases aligning to TRBD1. The sequencing here drew on PBMCs, taken before TCRalphabeta/CD19-depleted stem cell transplant. This TCR derives from a girl aged 2-10 years with aplastic anemia, due to receive a stem cell transplant. The CDR3 is CASSLSTGVKLFF. The DNA sequence follows: TGTGCCAGCAGTTTAAGCACAGGGGTGAAACTGTTTTTT.